The T cell receptor beta chain under discussion was sequenced for a study of CD4 and CD8 cells across lung adenocarcinoma regions. Looked up from germline, CDR1 is MNHNS and CDR2 is SASEGT. CDR3 length: 16 residues. Deletions cut 6 bases from V and 4 bases from J, with 21 bases between. TCRdb re-called the PCR reads through MiXCR, storing one row per CDR3 protein. The sample carries 7,000 to 9,500 distinct CDR3 sequences, under 50% recorded once. The patients had localized lung adenocarcinoma, a non-small cell subtype. The V and J genes are TRBV6-1 and TRBJ2-5; D may match TRBD1 or TRBD2 (6 bases each). The sequence came from a male donor with lung adenocarcinoma. The CD4 and CD8 labels of this study may be unreliable. Sequenced input: CD8+ T cells from the center of a lung tumor. The DNA for the CDR3 is TGTGCCAGCAGGGGGTTCGGGGGCCGAGTCCGAGAGACCCAGTACTTC. Translation gives CASRGFGGRVRETQYF.